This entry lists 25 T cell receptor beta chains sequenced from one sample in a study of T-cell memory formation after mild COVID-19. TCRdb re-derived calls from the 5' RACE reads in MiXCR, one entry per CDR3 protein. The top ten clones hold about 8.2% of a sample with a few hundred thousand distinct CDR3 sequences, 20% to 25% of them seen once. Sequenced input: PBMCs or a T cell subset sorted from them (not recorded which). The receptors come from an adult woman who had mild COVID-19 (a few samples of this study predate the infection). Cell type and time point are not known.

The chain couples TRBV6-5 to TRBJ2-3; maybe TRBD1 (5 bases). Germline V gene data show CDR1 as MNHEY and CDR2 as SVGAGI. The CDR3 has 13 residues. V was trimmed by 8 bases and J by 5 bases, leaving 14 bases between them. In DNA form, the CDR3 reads TGTGCCAGCGGATCCAGGGTCGGAGATACGCAGTATTTT. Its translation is CASGSRVGDTQYF.

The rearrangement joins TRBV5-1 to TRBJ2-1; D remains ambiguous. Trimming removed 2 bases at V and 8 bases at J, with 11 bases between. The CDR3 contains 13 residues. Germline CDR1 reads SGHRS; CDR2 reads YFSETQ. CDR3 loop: CASSFDSVYEQFF. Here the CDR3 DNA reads TGCGCCAGCAGCTTCGACTCAGTCTATGAGCAGTTCTTC.

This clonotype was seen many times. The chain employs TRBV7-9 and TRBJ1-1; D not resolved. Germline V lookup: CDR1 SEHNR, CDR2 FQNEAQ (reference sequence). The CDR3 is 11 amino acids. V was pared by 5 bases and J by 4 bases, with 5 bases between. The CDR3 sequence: CASSPGTEAFF. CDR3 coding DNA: TGTGCCAGCAGCCCCGGCACTGAAGCTTTCTTT.

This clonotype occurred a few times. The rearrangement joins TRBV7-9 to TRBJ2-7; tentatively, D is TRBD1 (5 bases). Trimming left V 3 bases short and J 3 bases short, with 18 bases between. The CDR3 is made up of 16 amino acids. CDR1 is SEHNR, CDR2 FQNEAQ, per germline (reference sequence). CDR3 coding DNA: TGTGCCAGCAGCTTTACACCCCAGGGTACTTTCTACGAGCAGTACTTC. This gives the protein CASSFTPQGTFYEQYF.

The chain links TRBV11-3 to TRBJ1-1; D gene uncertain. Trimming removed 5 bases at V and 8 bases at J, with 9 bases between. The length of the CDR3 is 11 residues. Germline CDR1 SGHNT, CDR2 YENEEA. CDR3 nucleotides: TGTGCCAGCAGCAACCTAGCGGAAGCTTTCTTT. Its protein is CASSNLAEAFF.

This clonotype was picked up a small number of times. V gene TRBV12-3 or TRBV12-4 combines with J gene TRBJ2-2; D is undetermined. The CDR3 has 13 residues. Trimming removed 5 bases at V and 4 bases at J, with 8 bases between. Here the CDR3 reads CASSLKVTGELFF. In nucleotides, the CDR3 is TGTGCCAGCAGTCTGAAGGTCACCGGGGAGCTGTTTTTT.

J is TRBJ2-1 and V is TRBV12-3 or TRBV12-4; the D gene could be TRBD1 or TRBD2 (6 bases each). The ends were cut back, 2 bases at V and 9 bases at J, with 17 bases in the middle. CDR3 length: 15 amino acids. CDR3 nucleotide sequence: TGTGCCAGCAGTTTATTCGGGCGGGAAGGGGGTGAGCAGTTCTTC. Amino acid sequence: CASSLFGREGGEQFF.

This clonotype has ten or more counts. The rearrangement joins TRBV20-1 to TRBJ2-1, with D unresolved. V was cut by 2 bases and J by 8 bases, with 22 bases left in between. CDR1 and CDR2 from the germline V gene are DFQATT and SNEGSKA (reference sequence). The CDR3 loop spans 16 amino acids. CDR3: CSARTEGGLRSDEQFF. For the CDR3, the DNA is TGCAGTGCTAGAACTGAAGGCGGCCTGAGAAGCGATGAGCAGTTCTTC.

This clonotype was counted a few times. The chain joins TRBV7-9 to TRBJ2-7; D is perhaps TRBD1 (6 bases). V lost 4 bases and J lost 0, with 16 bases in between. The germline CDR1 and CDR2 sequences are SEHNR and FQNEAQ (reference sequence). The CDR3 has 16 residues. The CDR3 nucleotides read TGTGCCAGCAGCTCCCTCTTGGACAGTAACTCCTACGAGCAGTACTTC. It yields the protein CASSSLLDSNSYEQYF.

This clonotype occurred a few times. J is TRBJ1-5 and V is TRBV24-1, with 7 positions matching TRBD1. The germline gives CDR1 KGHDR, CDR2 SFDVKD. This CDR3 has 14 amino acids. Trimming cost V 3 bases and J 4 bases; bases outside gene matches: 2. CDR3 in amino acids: CATSDPRGNQPQHF. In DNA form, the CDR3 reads TGTGCCACCAGTGATCCCAGGGGGAATCAGCCCCAGCATTTT.

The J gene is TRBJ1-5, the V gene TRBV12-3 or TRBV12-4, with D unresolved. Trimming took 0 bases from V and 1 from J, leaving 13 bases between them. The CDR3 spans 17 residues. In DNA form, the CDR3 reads TGTGCCAGCAGTTTAGCTGTTACAGCACCGAGCAATCAGCCCCAGCATTTT. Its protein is CASSLAVTAPSNQPQHF.

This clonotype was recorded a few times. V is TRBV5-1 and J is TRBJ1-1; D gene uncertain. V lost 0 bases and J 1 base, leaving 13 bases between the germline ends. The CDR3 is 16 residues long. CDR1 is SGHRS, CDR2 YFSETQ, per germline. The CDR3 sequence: CASSLGFEVRNTEAFF. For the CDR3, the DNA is TGCGCCAGCAGCTTGGGTTTTGAGGTGAGGAACACTGAAGCTTTCTTT.

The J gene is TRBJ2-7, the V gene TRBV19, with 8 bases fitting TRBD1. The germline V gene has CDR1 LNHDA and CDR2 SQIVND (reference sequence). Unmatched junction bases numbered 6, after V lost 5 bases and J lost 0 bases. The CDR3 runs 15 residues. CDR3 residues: CASSDTGGFSYEQYF. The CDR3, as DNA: TGTGCCAGTAGTGATACAGGGGGATTCTCCTACGAGCAGTACTTC.

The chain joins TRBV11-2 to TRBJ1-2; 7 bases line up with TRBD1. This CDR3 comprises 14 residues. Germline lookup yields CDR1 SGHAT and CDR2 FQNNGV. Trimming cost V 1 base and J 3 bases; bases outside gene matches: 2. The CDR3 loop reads CASSLATGYYGYTF. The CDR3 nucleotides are TGTGCCAGCAGCTTAGCGACAGGGTACTATGGCTACACCTTC.

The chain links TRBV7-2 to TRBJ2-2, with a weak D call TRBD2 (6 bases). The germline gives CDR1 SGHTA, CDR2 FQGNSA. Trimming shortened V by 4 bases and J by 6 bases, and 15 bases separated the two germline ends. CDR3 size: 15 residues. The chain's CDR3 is CASSSHGPGAGELFF. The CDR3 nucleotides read TGTGCCAGCAGCTCACACGGACCGGGGGCCGGGGAGCTGTTTTTT.

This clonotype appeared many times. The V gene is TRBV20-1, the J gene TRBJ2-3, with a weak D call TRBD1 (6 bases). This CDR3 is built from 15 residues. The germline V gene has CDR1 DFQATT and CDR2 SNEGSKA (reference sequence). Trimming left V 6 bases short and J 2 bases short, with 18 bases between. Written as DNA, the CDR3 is TGCAGTGCCTCGCGAACAGGGAGATCCACAGATACGCAGTATTTT. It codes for CSASRTGRSTDTQYF.

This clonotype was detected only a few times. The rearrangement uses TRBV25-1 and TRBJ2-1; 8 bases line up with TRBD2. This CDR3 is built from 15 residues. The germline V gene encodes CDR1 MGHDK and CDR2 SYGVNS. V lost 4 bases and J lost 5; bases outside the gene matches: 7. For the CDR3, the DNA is TGTGCCAGCAGTGTAGCGGGACGGAGCCACAATGAGCAGTTCTTC. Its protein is CASSVAGRSHNEQFF.

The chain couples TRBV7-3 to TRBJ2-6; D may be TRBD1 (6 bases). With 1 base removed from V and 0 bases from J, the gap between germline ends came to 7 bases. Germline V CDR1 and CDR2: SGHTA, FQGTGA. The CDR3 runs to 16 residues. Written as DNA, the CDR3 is TGTGCCAGCAGCTTAAAAGGGGGCTCTGGGGCCAACGTCCTGACTTTC. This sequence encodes CASSLKGGSGANVLTF. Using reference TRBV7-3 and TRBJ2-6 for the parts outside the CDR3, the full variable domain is GAGVSQTPSNKVTEKGKYVELRCDPISGHTALYWYRQSLGQGPEFLIYFQGTGAADDSGLPNDRFFAVRPEGSVSTLKIQRTERGDSAVYLCASSLKGGSGANVLTFGAGSRLTVL.

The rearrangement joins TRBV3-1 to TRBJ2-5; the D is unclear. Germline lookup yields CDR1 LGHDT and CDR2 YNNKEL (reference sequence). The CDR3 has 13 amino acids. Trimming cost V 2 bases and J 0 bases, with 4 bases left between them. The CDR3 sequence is CASSQKYQETQYF. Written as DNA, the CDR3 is TGTGCCAGCAGCCAAAAGTACCAAGAGACCCAGTACTTC.

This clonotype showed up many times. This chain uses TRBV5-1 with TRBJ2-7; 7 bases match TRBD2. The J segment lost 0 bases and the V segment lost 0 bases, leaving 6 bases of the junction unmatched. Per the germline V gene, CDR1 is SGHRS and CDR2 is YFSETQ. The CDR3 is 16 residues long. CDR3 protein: CASSLGAGADSYEQYF. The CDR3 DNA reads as TGCGCCAGCAGCTTGGGGGCGGGAGCAGACTCCTACGAGCAGTACTTC.

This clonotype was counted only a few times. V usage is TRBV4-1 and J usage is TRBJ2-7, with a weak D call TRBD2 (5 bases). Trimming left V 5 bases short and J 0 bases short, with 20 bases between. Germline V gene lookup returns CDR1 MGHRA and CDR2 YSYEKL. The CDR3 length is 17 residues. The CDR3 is CASSEIVRVKSSYEQYF. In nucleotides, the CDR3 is TGCGCCAGCAGCGAGATCGTGAGGGTGAAGAGCTCCTACGAGCAGTACTTC.

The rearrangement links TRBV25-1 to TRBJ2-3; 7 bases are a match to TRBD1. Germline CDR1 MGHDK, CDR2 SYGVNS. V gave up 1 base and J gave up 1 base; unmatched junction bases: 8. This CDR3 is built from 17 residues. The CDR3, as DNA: TGTGCCAGCAGTGAATCCACAGGGGTTTGGGGCACAGATACGCAGTATTTT. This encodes CASSESTGVWGTDTQYF.

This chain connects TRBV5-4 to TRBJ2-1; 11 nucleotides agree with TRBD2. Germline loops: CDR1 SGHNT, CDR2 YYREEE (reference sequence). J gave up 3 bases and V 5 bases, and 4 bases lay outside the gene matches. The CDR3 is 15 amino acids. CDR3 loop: CASRYGLAGYNEQFF. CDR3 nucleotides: TGTGCCAGCAGGTATGGACTAGCGGGCTACAATGAGCAGTTCTTC.

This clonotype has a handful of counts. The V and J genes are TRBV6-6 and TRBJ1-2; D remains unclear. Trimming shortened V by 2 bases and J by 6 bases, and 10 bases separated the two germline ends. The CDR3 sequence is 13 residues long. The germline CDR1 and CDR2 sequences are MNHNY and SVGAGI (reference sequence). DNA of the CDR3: TGTGCCAGCAGTTACCCATACAGCCATGGCTACACCTTC. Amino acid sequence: CASSYPYSHGYTF.

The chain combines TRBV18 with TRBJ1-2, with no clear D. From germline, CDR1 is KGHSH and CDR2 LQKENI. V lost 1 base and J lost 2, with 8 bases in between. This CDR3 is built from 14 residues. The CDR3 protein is CASSPRTENYGYTF. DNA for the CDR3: TGTGCCAGCTCACCACGTACCGAGAACTATGGCTACACCTTC.